This is a list of T cell receptor beta chains from one sample in a study of blood T cell repertoires in COVID-19. Measured with immunoSEQ multiplex PCR; TCRdb has only the in-frame clones, and not every one. The sample yields approximately 47,000 clones, roughly 82% seen once. The sample was peripheral blood. These receptors originate from a woman aged 60-70 years with acute or convalescent COVID-19. CDR3s include the opening cysteine and the closing phenylalanine or tryptophan. The D gene is left open where the match is weak. The size field is filled for only some rows; it gives once, few, many or a size class.

clone size: NA
J gene: TRBJ1-6
D gene: NA
V gene: TRBV30
CDR3 protein: CACPLDSYNYNSPLHF
CDR3 DNA: TGTGCCTGTCCATTGGACAGTTATAACTATAATTCACCCCTCCACTTT

clone size: NA
J gene: TRBJ2-6
D gene: NA
V gene: TRBV5-4
CDR3 protein: CASSLVARAISGANVLTF
CDR3 DNA: TGTGCCAGCAGCTTGGTTGCCAGGGCAATCTCTGGGGCCAACGTCCTGACTTTC

clone size: NA
J gene: TRBJ2-1
D gene: NA
V gene: TRBV24-1
CDR3 protein: CATSEVVAENYNEQFF
CDR3 DNA: TGTGCCACCAGTGAGGTAGTAGCGGAGAACTACAATGAGCAGTTCTTC

clone size: NA
J gene: TRBJ1-2
D gene: NA
V gene: TRBV5-6
CDR3 protein: CASSGRTPNYGYTF
CDR3 DNA: TGTGCCAGCAGCGGAAGGACACCTAACTATGGCTACACCTTC

clone size: once
J gene: TRBJ2-7
D gene: TRBD1
V gene: TRBV9
CDR3 protein: CASSLGQGYEQYF
CDR3 DNA: TGTGCCAGCAGCCTAGGACAGGGCTACGAGCAGTACTTC

clone size: NA
J gene: TRBJ2-2
D gene: NA
V gene: TRBV7-2
CDR3 protein: CASNPDSYTGELFF
CDR3 DNA: TGTGCCAGCAACCCCGACAGTTACACCGGGGAGCTGTTTTTT

clone size: NA
J gene: TRBJ1-4
D gene: NA
V gene: TRBV7-9
CDR3 protein: CASSLRLGGNEKLFF
CDR3 DNA: TGTGCCAGCAGCTTAAGGCTGGGGGGAAATGAAAAACTGTTTTTT

clone size: NA
J gene: TRBJ1-6
D gene: NA
V gene: TRBV11-2
CDR3 protein: CASSSHTAYNSPLHF
CDR3 DNA: TGTGCCAGCAGCTCACATACAGCTTATAATTCACCCCTCCACTTT

clone size: NA
J gene: TRBJ1-2
D gene: TRBD1
V gene: TRBV11-2
CDR3 protein: CASSLAGQGNYGYTF
CDR3 DNA: TGTGCCAGCAGCCTAGCGGGACAGGGGAACTATGGCTACACCTTC

clone size: NA
J gene: TRBJ2-3
D gene: NA
V gene: TRBV6-5
CDR3 protein: CASRKTDTDTQYF
CDR3 DNA: TGTGCCAGCAGAAAGACAGACACAGATACGCAGTATTTT

clone size: NA
J gene: TRBJ1-1
D gene: NA
V gene: TRBV6-4
CDR3 protein: CASRREVNTEAFF
CDR3 DNA: TGTGCCAGCAGACGGGAGGTGAACACTGAAGCTTTCTTT

clone size: once
J gene: TRBJ1-1
D gene: NA
V gene: TRBV6-5
CDR3 protein: CASRLLLRDTEAFF
CDR3 DNA: TGTGCCAGCAGGCTCCTTTTGCGGGACACTGAAGCTTTCTTT

clone size: NA
J gene: TRBJ1-3
D gene: NA
V gene: TRBV7-2
CDR3 protein: CASSPSGNTIYF
CDR3 DNA: TGTGCCAGCAGCCCGAGCGGAAACACCATATATTTT

clone size: NA
J gene: TRBJ2-1
D gene: TRBD2
V gene: TRBV9
CDR3 protein: CASSAILAGGLDEQFF
CDR3 DNA: TGTGCCAGCAGCGCGATACTAGCGGGAGGGCTGGATGAGCAGTTCTTC

clone size: NA
J gene: TRBJ2-1
D gene: NA
V gene: TRBV10-3
CDR3 protein: CATLGPSGLNEQFF
CDR3 DNA: TGTGCCACCCTGGGACCGAGCGGGCTCAATGAGCAGTTCTTC

clone size: NA
J gene: TRBJ1-1
D gene: TRBD1
V gene: TRBV27
CDR3 protein: CASSRPDRGRGTEAFF
CDR3 DNA: TGTGCCAGCAGTCGCCCAGACAGGGGACGGGGCACTGAAGCTTTCTTT

clone size: NA
J gene: TRBJ1-6
D gene: NA
V gene: TRBV9
CDR3 protein: CASSVAEVFDSPLHF
CDR3 DNA: TGTGCCAGCAGCGTAGCTGAGGTTTTTGATTCACCCCTCCACTTT

clone size: NA
J gene: TRBJ2-1
D gene: TRBD2
V gene: TRBV29-1
CDR3 protein: CSVLRGGGYNEQFF
CDR3 DNA: TGCAGCGTCCTCCGGGGGGGCGGCTACAATGAGCAGTTCTTC

clone size: NA
J gene: TRBJ2-1
D gene: TRBD1
V gene: TRBV14
CDR3 protein: CASSRVQGSSYNEQFF
CDR3 DNA: TGTGCCAGCAGCCGGGTACAGGGGTCCTCCTACAATGAGCAGTTCTTC

clone size: once
J gene: TRBJ1-1
D gene: NA
V gene: TRBV9
CDR3 protein: CASSVGQGGTEAFF
CDR3 DNA: TGTGCCAGCAGCGTAGGGCAGGGCGGCACTGAAGCTTTCTTT

clone size: NA
J gene: TRBJ2-1
D gene: TRBD1
V gene: TRBV7-3
CDR3 protein: CASSLGQGSYNEQFF
CDR3 DNA: TGTGCCAGCAGCTTGGGACAGGGGTCCTACAATGAGCAGTTCTTC

clone size: NA
J gene: TRBJ1-3
D gene: TRBD1
V gene: TRBV28
CDR3 protein: CASSHDTGAGNTIYF
CDR3 DNA: TGTGCCAGCAGCCATGACACAGGGGCTGGAAACACCATATATTTT

clone size: once
J gene: TRBJ2-3
D gene: TRBD2
V gene: TRBV27
CDR3 protein: CASSFRRGNTDTQYF
CDR3 DNA: TGTGCCAGCAGTTTTAGGCGGGGGAACACAGATACGCAGTATTTT

clone size: once
J gene: TRBJ1-4
D gene: TRBD1
V gene: TRBV5-6
CDR3 protein: CASSLGDRDGINEKLFF
CDR3 DNA: TGTGCCAGCAGCTTGGGGGACAGGGATGGAATTAATGAAAAACTGTTTTTT

clone size: once
J gene: TRBJ1-2
D gene: NA
V gene: TRBV2
CDR3 protein: CASSDDRLNYGYTF
CDR3 DNA: TGTGCCAGCAGTGATGACAGGCTTAACTATGGCTACACCTTC

clone size: NA
J gene: TRBJ2-3
D gene: TRBD2
V gene: TRBV7-9
CDR3 protein: CASSSRAGATDTQYF
CDR3 DNA: TGTGCCAGCAGCTCGAGAGCGGGAGCCACAGATACGCAGTATTTT

clone size: NA
J gene: TRBJ1-1
D gene: TRBD1
V gene: TRBV5-1
CDR3 protein: CASSLEGQGNTEAFF
CDR3 DNA: TGCGCCAGCAGCTTGGAGGGACAGGGGAACACTGAAGCTTTCTTT

clone size: few
J gene: TRBJ2-1
D gene: TRBD2
V gene: TRBV6-1
CDR3 protein: CASSENPGGQSEQFF
CDR3 DNA: TGTGCCAGCAGTGAAAATCCGGGGGGGCAGAGTGAGCAGTTCTTC

clone size: few
J gene: TRBJ1-1
D gene: TRBD1
V gene: TRBV19
CDR3 protein: CASSDGFPGQMNTEAFF
CDR3 DNA: TGTGCCAGTAGCGATGGGTTCCCGGGACAGATGAACACTGAAGCTTTCTTT